This T cell receptor beta chain was sequenced in a study of response to subunit inactivated influenza vaccine. From the RT-PCR reads, TCRdb called clonotypes with MiXCR, one entry per CDR3 protein. Of fewer than 750,000 distinct CDR3 sequences in the sample, 14% were seen once. This clonotype turned up a few times. Its target is unknown. The CDR3 is 15 amino acids. The germline V gene has CDR1 LGHNA and CDR2 YNFKEQ. Trimming removed 5 bases from V and 7 bases from J, with 17 bases in between. Findings and limits, study-wide: The authors put forward the suggestion that each seasonal influenza vaccination may bring in only a limited number of new T cells.

The material sequenced was PBMCs from blood, taken roughly 13 days after vaccination. This chain connects TRBV4-2 to TRBJ1-4, with D tentatively TRBD1 (5 bases). This receptor was taken from a man aged 45-65 years who received an inactivated influenza vaccine. CDR3 in DNA: TGTGCCAGCAGCTCGCAGACGGGGGATGGTGAAAAACTGTTTTTT. This sequence encodes CASSSQTGDGEKLFF.